This is a list of T cell receptor beta chains from one sample in a study of T cells in Graves' hyperthyroidism and ophthalmopathy. In TCRdb, the multiplex PCR reads were re-called with MiXCR into one record per CDR3 protein. The table shows around 360,000 distinct CDR3 sequences, with 15% occurring only once. Sequencing used blood. Receptors originate from an older woman with Graves' ophthalmopathy. Both conserved end residues are part of each CDR3. Fields, in order: clone size, J gene, D gene, V gene, CDR3 protein, CDR3 DNA. D genes are given only for firm matches. Rows may omit the clone size; those that give it use once, few, many or a size class.

clone size: few
J gene: TRBJ2-6
D gene: NA
V gene: TRBV5-6
CDR3 protein: CASSGGWGPSGANVLTF
CDR3 DNA: TGTGCCAGCAGTGGCGGGTGGGGCCCCTCTGGGGCCAACGTCCTGACTTTC

clone size: many
J gene: TRBJ2-3
D gene: NA
V gene: TRBV18
CDR3 protein: CASSLPGAPDTQYF
CDR3 DNA: TGTGCCAGCTCACTCCCCGGGGCCCCAGATACGCAGTATTTT

clone size: many
J gene: TRBJ2-7
D gene: TRBD2
V gene: TRBV5-1
CDR3 protein: CASSLESTGGYEQYF
CDR3 DNA: TGCGCCAGCAGCTTGGAATCGACGGGGGGCTACGAGCAGTACTTC

clone size: many
J gene: TRBJ1-6
D gene: NA
V gene: TRBV5-5
CDR3 protein: CASSPKGGGSPLHF
CDR3 DNA: TGTGCCAGCAGCCCCAAAGGGGGAGGCTCACCCCTCCACTTT

clone size: many
J gene: TRBJ1-1
D gene: TRBD1
V gene: TRBV11-1
CDR3 protein: CASSYSRGLGYTEAFF
CDR3 DNA: TGTGCCAGCAGCTACAGCAGGGGGCTTGGGTACACTGAAGCTTTCTTT

clone size: many
J gene: TRBJ2-7
D gene: TRBD1
V gene: TRBV7-9
CDR3 protein: CASSPGQLYEQYF
CDR3 DNA: TGTGCCAGCTCCCCGGGACAGCTCTACGAGCAGTACTTC

clone size: many
J gene: TRBJ1-1
D gene: TRBD1
V gene: TRBV18
CDR3 protein: CASSLQQGATAEAFF
CDR3 DNA: TGTGCCAGCTCACTGCAACAGGGGGCTACGGCTGAAGCTTTCTTT

clone size: many
J gene: TRBJ2-1
D gene: TRBD2
V gene: TRBV20-1
CDR3 protein: CSARGTGTSGSLEQFF
CDR3 DNA: TGCAGTGCTAGAGGCACCGGGACTAGCGGGAGTCTTGAGCAGTTCTTC

clone size: many
J gene: TRBJ2-7
D gene: TRBD1
V gene: TRBV6-6
CDR3 protein: CASSYQGAEQYF
CDR3 DNA: TGTGCCAGCAGTTACCAGGGGGCAGAGCAGTACTTC

clone size: NA
J gene: TRBJ2-3
D gene: TRBD2
V gene: TRBV6-1
CDR3 protein: CASSALAGSRTDTQYF
CDR3 DNA: TGTGCCAGCAGTGCTTTAGCGGGTTCTCGCACAGATACGCAGTATTTT

clone size: many
J gene: TRBJ2-7
D gene: TRBD2
V gene: TRBV3-1
CDR3 protein: CASSQQRGYEQYF
CDR3 DNA: TGTGCCAGCAGCCAACAGCGGGGGTACGAGCAGTACTTC

clone size: NA
J gene: TRBJ1-5
D gene: NA
V gene: TRBV28
CDR3 protein: CATVDSFNQPQHF
CDR3 DNA: TGTGCCACCGTAGACAGTTTTAATCAGCCCCAGCATTTT

clone size: NA
J gene: TRBJ2-1
D gene: TRBD2
V gene: TRBV11-3
CDR3 protein: CASRTSGRGGNEQFF
CDR3 DNA: TGTGCCAGCCGGACTAGCGGGAGAGGCGGCAATGAGCAGTTCTTC

clone size: NA
J gene: TRBJ2-5
D gene: TRBD2
V gene: TRBV19
CDR3 protein: CASSRAGGQETQYF
CDR3 DNA: TGTGCCAGTAGTAGGGCGGGAGGCCAAGAGACCCAGTACTTC

clone size: few
J gene: TRBJ2-1
D gene: NA
V gene: TRBV6-4
CDR3 protein: CASSNPAGARDEQFF
CDR3 DNA: TGTGCCAGCAGTAACCCTGCGGGGGCTCGCGATGAGCAGTTCTTC

clone size: many
J gene: TRBJ2-3
D gene: TRBD1
V gene: TRBV28
CDR3 protein: CARPGQGADTQYF
CDR3 DNA: TGTGCCAGACCGGGACAGGGGGCAGATACGCAGTATTTT

clone size: many
J gene: TRBJ1-2
D gene: NA
V gene: TRBV11-1
CDR3 protein: CASSLVSGTSYGYTF
CDR3 DNA: TGTGCCAGCAGCTTAGTTTCCGGGACCTCCTATGGCTACACCTTC

clone size: many
J gene: TRBJ2-3
D gene: TRBD2
V gene: TRBV20-1
CDR3 protein: CSAPTSGRSTDTQYF
CDR3 DNA: TGCAGTGCTCCGACTAGCGGGAGGAGCACAGATACGCAGTATTTT